This T cell receptor (beta chain) was sequenced in a study of blood T cells in healthy people across ages. Study results and caveats: Diversity was higher, and naive CD4+ cells more numerous, in long-lived donors than in aged donors.

The CDR3 spans 15 residues. The germline gives CDR1 SGHAT, CDR2 FQNNGV. V was pared by 5 bases and J by 6 bases, with 17 bases between. This clonotype has just one count. As yet, its antigen is unknown. A second roughly 6 to 11 cycle PCR used barcoded and J-beta primers. TCRdb reprocessed the 5' RACE reads with MiXCR, giving one entry per CDR3 protein. The sample records about 840,000 distinct CDR3 sequences, about 27% being singletons. These sequences were also reported in another study, on T cells of mothers and their children. This second study says: Whether pairs are related or unrelated, thymic selection shapes their TCR recombination output in much the same way.

The origin of this receptor is a middle-aged woman in good health. The chain recombines TRBV11-2 with TRBJ1-3; D perhaps matches TRBD1 (5 bases). The sample comprised blood. CDR3 protein: CASSQGPSRINTIYF. As DNA, the CDR3 is TGTGCCAGCAGCCAGGGTCCCTCGCGGATAAACACCATATATTTT.